This TCR beta chain was recorded in a study of T-cell memory formation after mild COVID-19. Study-level background: Among the donors, TCR clusters were largely specific to each donor. Notes on the study in general: Later expanders leaned CD4+, whereas day 15 to 85 contracting clones were balanced CD4/CD8. CD4+ contracting clones were found mainly in CM and EM, and CD8+ ones in EMRA.

V was clipped by 3 bases and J by 0 bases, with 12 bases between them. The CDR3 contains 17 residues. Germline assignment: CDR1 MNHNS and CDR2 SASEGT. This clonotype was recorded a few times. The antigen remains undetermined. TCR alpha and TCR beta cDNA libraries with sample barcodes and UMIs came from 5'RACE using constant-segment primers. TCRdb processed the 5' RACE reads anew with MiXCR; each CDR3 protein has one entry. The sample carries around 250,000 distinct CDR3 sequences, roughly 14% recorded once. The chain employs TRBV6-1 and TRBJ2-6; D might be TRBD1 (5 bases). Sequenced material: PBMCs or a T cell subset sorted from them (not recorded which). The origin of this receptor is an adult woman who had mild COVID-19 (a few samples of this study predate the infection). Cell type and time point are not known. This chain's CDR3 is CASSDPGLVSGANVLTF. CDR3 coding DNA: TGTGCCAGCAGTGACCCAGGGTTAGTCTCTGGGGCCAACGTCCTGACTTTC.